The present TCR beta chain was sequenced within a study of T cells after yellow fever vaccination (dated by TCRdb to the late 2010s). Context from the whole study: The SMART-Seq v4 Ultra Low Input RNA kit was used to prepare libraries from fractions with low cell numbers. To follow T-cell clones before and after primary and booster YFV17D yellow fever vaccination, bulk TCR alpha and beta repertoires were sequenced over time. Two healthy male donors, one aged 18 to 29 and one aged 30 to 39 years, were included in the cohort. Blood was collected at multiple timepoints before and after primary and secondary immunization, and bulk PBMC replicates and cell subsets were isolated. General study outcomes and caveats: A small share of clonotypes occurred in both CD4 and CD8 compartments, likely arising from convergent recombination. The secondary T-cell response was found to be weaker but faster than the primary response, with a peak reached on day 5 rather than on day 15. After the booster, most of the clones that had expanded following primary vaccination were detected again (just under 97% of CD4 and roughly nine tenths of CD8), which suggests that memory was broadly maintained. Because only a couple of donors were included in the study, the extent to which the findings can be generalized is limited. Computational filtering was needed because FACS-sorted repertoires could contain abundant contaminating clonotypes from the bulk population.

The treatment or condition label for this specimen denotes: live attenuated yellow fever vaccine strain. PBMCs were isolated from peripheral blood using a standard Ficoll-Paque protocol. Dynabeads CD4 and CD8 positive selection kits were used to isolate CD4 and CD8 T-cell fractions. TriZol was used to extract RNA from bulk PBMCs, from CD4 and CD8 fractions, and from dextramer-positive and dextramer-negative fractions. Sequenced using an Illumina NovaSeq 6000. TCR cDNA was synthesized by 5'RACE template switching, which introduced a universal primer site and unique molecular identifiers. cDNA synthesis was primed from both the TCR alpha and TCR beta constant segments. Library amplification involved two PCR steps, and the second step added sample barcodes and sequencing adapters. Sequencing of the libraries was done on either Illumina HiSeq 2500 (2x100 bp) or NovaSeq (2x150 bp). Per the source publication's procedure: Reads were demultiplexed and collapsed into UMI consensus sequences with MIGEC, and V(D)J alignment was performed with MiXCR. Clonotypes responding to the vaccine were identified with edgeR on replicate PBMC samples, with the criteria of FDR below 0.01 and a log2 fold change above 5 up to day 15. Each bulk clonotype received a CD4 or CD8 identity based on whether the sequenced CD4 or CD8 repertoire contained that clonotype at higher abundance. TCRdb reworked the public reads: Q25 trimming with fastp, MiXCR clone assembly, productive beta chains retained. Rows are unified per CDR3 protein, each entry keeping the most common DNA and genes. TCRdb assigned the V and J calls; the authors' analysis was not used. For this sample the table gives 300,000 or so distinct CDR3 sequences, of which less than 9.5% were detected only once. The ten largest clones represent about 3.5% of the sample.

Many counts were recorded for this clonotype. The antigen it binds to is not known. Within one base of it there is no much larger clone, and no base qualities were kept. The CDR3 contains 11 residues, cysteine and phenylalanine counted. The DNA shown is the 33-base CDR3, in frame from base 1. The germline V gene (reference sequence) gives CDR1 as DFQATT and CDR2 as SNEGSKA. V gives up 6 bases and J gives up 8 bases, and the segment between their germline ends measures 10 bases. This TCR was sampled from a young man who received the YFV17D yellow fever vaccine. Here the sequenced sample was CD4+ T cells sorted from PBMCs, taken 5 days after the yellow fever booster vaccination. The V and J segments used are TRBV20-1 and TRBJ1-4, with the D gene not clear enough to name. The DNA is TGCAGTGCGGAGCCGGGAGAAAAACTGTTTTTT. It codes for CSAEPGEKLFF.